Listed below are T cell receptor beta chains from one sample, sequenced in a study of CD8+ T cells in alopecia areata. Here immunoSEQ multiplex PCR was the method, and the copy in TCRdb shows in-frame clones only, minus some. The sample gives 130,000 to 150,000 clones, around 87% of which show up once; roughly 16% is in the top ten. Sequenced material: CD8+ T cells sorted from blood, taken at week 0. All receptors come from a human donor with alopecia areata. Both conserved end residues are part of each CDR3. The D gene is left open where the match is weak. Expanded clones get a size class; other rows say once, few or many, or leave the size out.

TGTGCCAGCAGCTTAGATCGTATGCGTCAGAACACCGGGGAGCTGTTTTTT	CASSLDRMRQNTGELFF	TRBV11-2	TRBJ2-2	.	.	17
TGTGCCAGCAGCTTAGCGTTCGAGGGGATGCCCGGGGAGCTGTTTTTT	CASSLAFEGMPGELFF	TRBV7-2	TRBJ2-2	.	.	16
TGTGCCAGCAGCACCCGACAGGGGACTTGGGATACGCAGTATTTT	CASSTRQGTWDTQYF	TRBV7-9	TRBJ2-3	TRBD1	few	15
TGTGCCTGGAATAGGGGGCCTAGCACAGATACGCAGTATTTT	CAWNRGPSTDTQYF	TRBV30	TRBJ2-3	TRBD1	.	14
TGTGCCAGCAGCCCGTGGGACACCGGGGAGCTGTTTTTT	CASSPWDTGELFF	TRBV7-9	TRBJ2-2	.	few	13
TGTGCCAGTAGTGTAAGCGGGGGTGGCACCGGGGAGCTGTTTTTT	CASSVSGGGTGELFF	TRBV19	TRBJ2-2	TRBD2	.	15
TGTGCCAGCAGAAGACTAGCGGGGGGGCAGGATACGCAGTATTTT	CASRRLAGGQDTQYF	TRBV6-6	TRBJ2-3	TRBD2	.	15
TGTGCCAGCAGCGTGGACGGCTCCAATGAGCAGTTCTTC	CASSVDGSNEQFF	TRBV9	TRBJ2-1	.	few	13
TGTGCCACCAACGAACTAGCGGGGGGTTACAATGAGCAGTTCTTC	CATNELAGGYNEQFF	TRBV2	TRBJ2-1	TRBD2	.	15
TGTGCCTGGACAGAGTCTGTGGGCGAGCAGTACTTC	CAWTESVGEQYF	TRBV30	TRBJ2-7	.	.	12
TGTGCTAGTGGCCCGAGGGGTAAGGATGAGCAGTTCTTC	CASGPRGKDEQFF	TRBV12-5	TRBJ2-1	.	.	13
TGTGCCAGCAGATCTCCTGCCGAAGAGACCCAGTACTTC	CASRSPAEETQYF	TRBV11-2	TRBJ2-5	.	once	13
TGTGCCAGCCGCATATCGGACTCCCTCTACGAGCAGTACTTC	CASRISDSLYEQYF	TRBV27	TRBJ2-7	.	.	14
TGTGCCAGCAGCTTAGGGACTAGAGGGGATGAGCAGTTCTTC	CASSLGTRGDEQFF	TRBV11-3	TRBJ2-1	TRBD2	.	14
TGTGCCAGCAGTTTCGGTGGGGCCAACGTCCTGACTTTC	CASSFGGANVLTF	TRBV27	TRBJ2-6	.	.	13
TGCGCCAGCAGCTTGGCGGTGACTACCTTTAACAATGAGCAGTTCTTC	CASSLAVTTFNNEQFF	TRBV5-1	TRBJ2-1	.	.	16
TGTGCCAGTACTACAGACAGGGGACCCCACGAGCAGTACTTC	CASTTDRGPHEQYF	TRBV2	TRBJ2-7	TRBD1	.	14
TGTGCCAGCAGCTTTGGGGGAGGACGCACCGGGGAGCTGTTTTTT	CASSFGGGRTGELFF	TRBV7-6	TRBJ2-2	.	once	15
TGTGCCAGCAGCTCGGGACAGGGGGCCTATGGCTACACCTTC	CASSSGQGAYGYTF	TRBV11-1	TRBJ1-2	TRBD1	once	14
TGCGCCAGCAGCTCCGGACAGGGGTCGGATACGCAGTATTTT	CASSSGQGSDTQYF	TRBV5-1	TRBJ2-3	TRBD1	.	14
TGTGCCAGCAGCGGGGAAGCGGACAGGGCTGACCAGCCCCAGCATTTT	CASSGEADRADQPQHF	TRBV9	TRBJ1-5	TRBD1	.	16
TGTGCCAGCAGTTTAAGCGCCGCGGCCGAGAGCTCCTACGAGCAGTACTTC	CASSLSAAAESSYEQYF	TRBV27	TRBJ2-7	.	.	17
TGTGCCAGCAGTCCCCTTGCGGGACAAAATCAGCCCCAGCATTTT	CASSPLAGQNQPQHF	TRBV6-5	TRBJ1-5	.	few	15
TGTGCCAGCAGCTTGACTAGCGGGAGGGGAAAATACGAGCAGTACTTC	CASSLTSGRGKYEQYF	TRBV28	TRBJ2-7	TRBD2	.	16